Listed below are T cell receptor beta chains from one sample, sequenced in a study of cytotoxic CD8 clonotypes in ibrutinib-treated CLL. Clones were read by immunoSEQ multiplex PCR, and TCRdb kept only the in-frame ones, dropping some. The data hold tens of thousands of clones, with about nine tenths observed a single time. Sequencing used PBMCs, obtained after 12 months of ibrutinib treatment. The receptor source for this set is a human donor with chronic lymphocytic leukemia. CDR3s include the opening cysteine and the closing phenylalanine or tryptophan.

CDR3 length | V gene | CDR3 protein
15 | TRBV19 | CASSIRGLQAGELFF
15 | TRBV7-9 | CASSLVSTGNEKLFF
14 | TRBV5-6 | CASSLGQYSYEQYF
15 | TRBV6-5 | CASSYHGQPGGTQYF
12 | TRBV29-1 | CSVDVMVDEAFF
15 | TRBV18 | CASSANRDRGYEQYF
15 | TRBV11-3 | CASSLGQGPNTEAFF
16 | TRBV7-9 | CASSRPIETGDTEAFF
15 | TRBV5-5 | CASSNSGLVLSEQYF
13 | TRBV27 | CASSLRPTDTQYF
16 | TRBV4-1 | CASSQDGTIENYGYTF
15 | TRBV4-2 | CASSPDPAGRAEQFF
16 | TRBV15 | CATSRGRESLNTEAFF
15 | TRBV5-1 | CASSPVGFANTEAFF
14 | TRBV29-1 | CSGAPQDFSYEQYF
12 | TRBV2 | CASRPQVSEQYF
9 | TRBV7-7 | CASSPGEFF
16 | TRBV14 | CASSHNRQGGRTEAFF
14 | TRBV7-3 | CASSKPGGADGYTF
16 | TRBV9 | CASSEPWVKQQETQYF
17 | TRBV7-3 | CASSLRGGIVSYNEQFF
15 | TRBV13 | CATEIGTGYGNTIYF
15 | TRBV14 | CASSQFTGGDYGYTF
15 | TRBV6-1 | CASSLRGGSPYEQYF
14 | TRBV9 | CASSVEIRGTEAFF
14 | TRBV11-3 | CASSLDGANNEQFF
14 | TRBV6-6 | CASSYATDSYEQYF
15 | TRBV11-3 | CASSPNYNADTEAFF
13 | TRBV30 | CAWQVGPQDTQYF
16 | TRBV6-1 | CASSEPRGGAGDTQYF
13 | TRBV7-3 | CASSLTGDQPQHF
14 | TRBV7-9 | CASSSDTSGNTIYF
16 | TRBV11-2 | CASSHRIRETQETQYF
16 | TRBV10-3 | CAISDPPVGALYEQYF
14 | TRBV2 | CASKKREGSNEQYF
16 | TRBV7-9 | CASSKNLVPMSNEQFF
16 | TRBV28 | CASSFPFSGNNQPQHF
12 | TRBV7-9 | CASSLTTYTQYF
15 | TRBV6-1 | CASSPFFGDDYEQYF
18 | TRBV11-2 | CASSIDVRLAGESWEQFF
12 | TRBV7-6 | CASTTHPSEQYF
14 | TRBV18 | CASSPPDVGNTIYF